These T cell receptor beta chains were read from a single sample in a study of Graves' ophthalmopathy and Graves' hyperthyroidism. TCRdb passed the multiplex PCR reads through MiXCR, listing each CDR3 protein once. The sample has 600,000 to 650,000 distinct CDR3 sequences, 22% seen once. Sequences were obtained from peripheral blood. The receptors were gathered from a young woman with stable Graves' hyperthyroidism. Some clones in this sample may be carry-over from other donors' samples. Each CDR3 is given with its conserved first and last residue. D genes are given only for firm matches. Only some rows state a clone size, as once, few, many or a class for expanded clones.

-	TRBV18	15	TRBJ2-5	-	TGTGCCAGCTCACCACCGAGCAGGGTGGGTGAGACCCAGTACTTC	CASSPPSRVGETQYF
-	TRBV6-2/TRBV6-3	17	TRBJ1-5	many	TGTGCCAGCAGTTATCGGCTCGGGGGGGAGAGCAATCAGCCCCAGCATTTT	CASSYRLGGESNQPQHF
-	TRBV27	16	TRBJ1-1	few	TGTGCCAGCAGTTTACGCGCCTCACTCGCCGGGGCTGAAGCTTTCTTT	CASSLRASLAGAEAFF
-	TRBV27	14	TRBJ1-6	-	TGTGCCAGCAGACCCGGGACGTTACATTCACCCCTCCACTTT	CASRPGTLHSPLHF
-	TRBV6-1	14	TRBJ2-5	many	TGTGCCAGCAGTGAAGGAGCGATCCAAGAGACCCAGTACTTC	CASSEGAIQETQYF
TRBD1	TRBV6-1	12	TRBJ1-1	many	TGTGCCAGCATCAGGGGGGCGACTGAAGCTTTCTTT	CASIRGATEAFF
-	TRBV12-3/TRBV12-4	14	TRBJ2-5	many	TGTGCCAGCAGTTCTGCCGAGAAATTGGAGACCCAGTACTTC	CASSSAEKLETQYF
-	TRBV20-1	16	TRBJ1-6	-	TGCAGTGCTAGAGGTGCGATACAGGGCCTTAGTTCACCCCTCCACTTT	CSARGAIQGLSSPLHF
-	TRBV4-1	14	TRBJ1-1	-	TGCGCCAGCTTAGGATGGCGGGGGAGAACTGAAGCTTTCTTT	CASLGWRGRTEAFF
TRBD1	TRBV24-1	12	TRBJ1-2	many	TGTGCCACCAGTGTTGACAGGGGTGGCTACACCTTC	CATSVDRGGYTF
TRBD1	TRBV19	14	TRBJ1-2	many	TGTGCCAGTAGTGGCGGACAGGGAGGGAATGGCTACACCTTC	CASSGGQGGNGYTF
TRBD2	TRBV10-3	14	TRBJ2-1	-	TGTGCCGCGACGAGCGGGAGTGATTCAGGCGAGCAGTTCTTC	CAATSGSDSGEQFF
TRBD1	TRBV20-1	13	TRBJ1-6	many	TGCAGTGCGTCTGGACAGGGAGGCTCACCCCTCCACTTT	CSASGQGGSPLHF
-	TRBV12-3/TRBV12-4	13	TRBJ1-2	-	TGTGCCAGCAGCCCCTTTGAACGACTCGGCTACACCTTC	CASSPFERLGYTF
-	TRBV19	13	TRBJ1-1	-	TGTGCCAGTAGCCGGGATGGGGGGACTGAAGCTTTCTTT	CASSRDGGTEAFF
-	TRBV2	15	TRBJ2-7	few	TGTGCCAGCACCACGAGGGCATCTAAGGCCTACGAGCAGTACTTC	CASTTRASKAYEQYF
-	TRBV6-2/TRBV6-3	11	TRBJ2-7	many	TGTGCCAGCAGTTACTACCACGAGCAGTACTTC	CASSYYHEQYF
-	TRBV5-1	11	TRBJ1-1	many	TGCGCCAGCAACGCGGACAGCAAAGCTTTCTTT	CASNADSKAFF
-	TRBV29-1	11	TRBJ1-2	many	TGCAGCGTCCAGGACCGCTATGGCTACACCTTC	CSVQDRYGYTF
TRBD1	TRBV7-8	15	TRBJ2-7	few	TGTGCCAGCAGCTTAGGGGACAGGGGGCCCTACGAGCAGTACTTC	CASSLGDRGPYEQYF